The rows below give T cell receptor beta chains drawn from one sample of a study of T cells in Graves' hyperthyroidism and ophthalmopathy. TCRdb reprocessed the multiplex PCR reads via MiXCR and lists one record per CDR3 protein. The sample has 490,000 or so distinct CDR3 sequences, approximately 22% seen once. The sample was blood. The receptor source for this set is a woman in her 70s with Graves' ophthalmopathy. CDR3s include the opening cysteine and the closing phenylalanine or tryptophan. A D gene is named only where the DNA matches it firmly. Clone size is shown for a subset of rows, as once, few, many or a class of expanded clone.

D	J	V	size	DNA	CDR3
TRBD2	TRBJ2-1	TRBV18	NA	TGTGCCAGCTCACCCCCGGGAGGGCGGAGTAATGAGCAGTTCTTC	CASSPPGGRSNEQFF
NA	TRBJ2-7	TRBV19	NA	TGTGCCAGTAGTGTGGGGACTCCCGGTAACGAGCAGTACTTC	CASSVGTPGNEQYF
NA	TRBJ1-1	TRBV5-1	NA	TGCGCCAGCACCCTTTTCGCAGGGCCGAACACTGAAGCTTTCTTT	CASTLFAGPNTEAFF
TRBD1	TRBJ1-3	TRBV6-5	NA	TGTGCCAGCAGTTATGGTGACAGGGTTGGAAACACCATATATTTT	CASSYGDRVGNTIYF
NA	TRBJ2-5	TRBV6-5	many	TGTGCCAGCAGTTACTCTCGACCGCAGTTGAGCGAGACCCAGTACTTC	CASSYSRPQLSETQYF
TRBD1	TRBJ1-1	TRBV20-1	many	TGCAGTGCTAGAGAGAACAGGGGCAGTACTGAAGCTTTCTTT	CSARENRGSTEAFF
TRBD1	TRBJ1-2	TRBV6-1	many	TGTGCCAGCAGTGAGCTCCACAGGGGTGGCTATGGCTACACCTTC	CASSELHRGGYGYTF
NA	TRBJ2-3	TRBV6-1	NA	TGTGCCTCCCAAATGAGAGGGGGGAGTACAGATACGCAGTATTTT	CASQMRGGSTDTQYF
NA	TRBJ1-4	TRBV12-3/TRBV12-4	few	TGTGCCAGCAGTTTGGATGGACGGAGGGAGTGGGGGAAACTGTTTTTT	CASSLDGRREWGKLFF
NA	TRBJ1-5	TRBV6-1	many	TGTGCCAGCCTGACATACCAAAATCAGCCCCAGCATTTT	CASLTYQNQPQHF
NA	TRBJ2-7	TRBV20-1	many	TGCAGTGCCGCTCCTACCGTCCAATACGAGCAGTACTTC	CSAAPTVQYEQYF
NA	TRBJ1-5	TRBV12-3/TRBV12-4	many	TGTGCCAGCAGCTTCCGGGCCTCCGAGAGCAATCAGCCCCAGCATTTT	CASSFRASESNQPQHF
NA	TRBJ1-5	TRBV28	many	TGTGCCAGCACCCTGGGGGGGGGCGGCAATCAGCCCCAGCATTTT	CASTLGGGGNQPQHF
NA	TRBJ2-2	TRBV12-3/TRBV12-4	NA	TGTGCCAGCAGTTTACGGACCTTTCAGAACACCGGGGAGCTGTTTTTT	CASSLRTFQNTGELFF
NA	TRBJ1-2	TRBV7-2	many	TGTGCCAGCAGCCCCCTTCCGGGACTAAGCTATGGCTACACCTTC	CASSPLPGLSYGYTF
TRBD1	TRBJ1-1	TRBV11-2	few	TGTGCCAGCAGCCCCCCCTCGACAGGGGGCTGGACTGAAGCTTTCTTT	CASSPPSTGGWTEAFF
TRBD1	TRBJ2-7	TRBV29-1	NA	TGCAGCGCAAACAGGGGCGTCGGGTACGAGCAGTACTTC	CSANRGVGYEQYF
TRBD2	TRBJ2-3	TRBV18	NA	TGTGCCAGCTCACCACCGTTTACGGGGAGGGGCACAGATACGCAGTATTTT	CASSPPFTGRGTDTQYF
NA	TRBJ1-3	TRBV18	NA	TGTGCCAGCTCACCAAAGCAGGCCGCCTCTGGAAACACCATATATTTT	CASSPKQAASGNTIYF
NA	TRBJ1-3	TRBV29-1	NA	TGCAGCGTTGCAGAGGGGAACACCATATATTTT	CSVAEGNTIYF
NA	TRBJ1-5	TRBV20-1	NA	TGCAGTGCCGGAGGGAGATTTAATCAGCCCCAGCATTTT	CSAGGRFNQPQHF
NA	TRBJ1-5	TRBV19	few	TGTGCCAGTAGATCCCTAGGTTATAGCAATCAGCCCCAGCATTTT	CASRSLGYSNQPQHF
NA	TRBJ1-5	TRBV2	few	TGTGCCAGGACGACGTTGAAGTCTAATCAGCCCCAGCATTTT	CARTTLKSNQPQHF
TRBD1	TRBJ2-5	TRBV4-1	NA	TGCGCCAGCAGCCAAGTCAGGGGGCGCGGGGAGACCCAGTACTTC	CASSQVRGRGETQYF
NA	TRBJ1-4	TRBV28	many	TGTGCCAGCAAGCCCCTCACTCCGCGAATACAAGCAACTAATGAAAAACTGTTTTTT	CASKPLTPRIQATNEKLFF
TRBD2	TRBJ2-3	TRBV5-1	once	TGCGCCAGCAGCCTGACCGGGACTAGCGGAAACACAGATACGCAGTATTTT	CASSLTGTSGNTDTQYF
NA	TRBJ2-1	TRBV5-4	NA	TGTGCCAGCAGCTCGGGGGCGGGAGAAGCCAATGAGCAGTTCTTC	CASSSGAGEANEQFF
TRBD1	TRBJ2-7	TRBV5-1	NA	TGCGCCAGCAGTTTCGGAGGGGACAGGGGAGATCCCGGGCAGTACTTC	CASSFGGDRGDPGQYF
NA	TRBJ2-7	TRBV20-1	NA	TGCAGTGCTAGGGACCCTAGCGTTTTCTACGAGCAGTACTTC	CSARDPSVFYEQYF
TRBD2	TRBJ2-5	TRBV27	many	TGTGCCAGCAGTTCCCTAGCGGGAGTAGAGACCCAGTACTTC	CASSSLAGVETQYF
NA	TRBJ2-6	TRBV20-1	NA	TGCAGTGCTAGAACCGCTGGGGCCAACGTCCTGACTTTC	CSARTAGANVLTF
NA	TRBJ1-6	TRBV28	NA	TGTGCCAGCAGTTTTGGGGGGGCGAGTTACTCACCCCTCCACTTT	CASSFGGASYSPLHF
NA	TRBJ2-1	TRBV13	NA	TGTGCCAGCAGCTCGTATTGGACGGCTGACAATGAGCAGTTCTTC	CASSSYWTADNEQFF
TRBD1	TRBJ1-2	TRBV18	NA	TGTGCCAGCTCAGGATCGGGGACAGTGGATGGCTACACCTTC	CASSGSGTVDGYTF
TRBD2	TRBJ2-1	TRBV14	NA	TGTGCCAGCAGCCCCTATTACGGGAGGGGATACAATGAGCAGTTCTTC	CASSPYYGRGYNEQFF
NA	TRBJ2-4	TRBV6-5	NA	TGTGCCAGCAGTTACTCGTTGTCCGGGGGACAAAACATTCTGTACTTC	CASSYSLSGGQNILYF
TRBD1	TRBJ1-1	TRBV10-3	NA	TGTGCCACCTCGGACAGGGTGATAGGGGCTGAAGCTTTCTTT	CATSDRVIGAEAFF
NA	TRBJ2-7	TRBV4-1	few	TGCGCCAGCAGCCTGGGGGAGAGCTCCTACGAGCAGTACTTC	CASSLGESSYEQYF
NA	TRBJ1-4	TRBV19	NA	TGTGCCAGTAGTATGGGATCTTTAGGGACGGCGAATGAAAAACTGTTTTTT	CASSMGSLGTANEKLFF
NA	TRBJ2-2	TRBV4-2	NA	TGTGCCAGCAGCCAAGACCGGTCGAACACCGGGGAGCTGTTTTTT	CASSQDRSNTGELFF
NA	TRBJ1-2	TRBV27	many	TGTGCCAGCAGTTTATCGATTCCGGGGGTGGGGTCCTATGGCTACACCTTC	CASSLSIPGVGSYGYTF